Below are 22 T cell receptor beta chains sequenced from a single sample in a study of cytomegalovirus exposure and HLA in healthy donors. PCR primers comprised 60 Vbeta and 13 Jbeta primers. Produced via immunoSEQ multiplex PCR; TCRdb's table is partial and in-frame only. The table has roughly 78,000 clones, less than 75% seen once; the top ten hold approximately 5.4%. The specimen sequenced was PBMCs. These receptors all come from a man aged 25-45 years in good health and CMV-seropositive.

This rearrangement joins TRBV29-1 to TRBJ2-1; TRBD2 matches at 11 bases. The CDR3 is made up of 14 amino acids. Germline CDR1 is SQVTM and CDR2 is ANQGSEA. The junction had 5 bases not matched to a gene; V was cut back by 2 bases and J by 8 bases. CDR3 sequence reads: CSVETSGSIDEQFF. Here the CDR3 DNA reads TGCAGCGTTGAAACTAGCGGGAGTATCGATGAGCAGTTCTTC.

The V gene is TRBV27, the J gene TRBJ2-1; 7 nucleotides align to TRBD1. The CDR3 runs to 16 residues. Germline CDR1 and CDR2: MNHEY and SMNVEV (reference sequence). The ends lost 10 bases at V and 0 bases at J; junction bases unmatched: 12. CDR3 nucleotide sequence: TGTGCCACCAGGGCCGGGACAGTGAGCTCCTACAATGAGCAGTTCTTC. It is translated as CATRAGTVSSYNEQFF.

The V gene is TRBV5-6, the J gene TRBJ2-7; 11 bases agree with TRBD1. V was pared by 2 bases and J by 4 bases, with 8 bases of the junction left unmatched. CDR1 is SGHDT and CDR2 is YYEEEE in the germline V gene. The CDR3 spans 16 residues. The CDR3 sequence is CASSLLGTGGYYEQYF. In nucleotides, the CDR3 is TGTGCCAGCAGCTTACTGGGGACAGGGGGTTATTACGAGCAGTACTTC.

This clone was detected once. The chain couples TRBV7-6 to TRBJ2-5; 12 positions match TRBD2. Looked up from germline, CDR1 is SGHVS and CDR2 is FNYEAQ. CDR3 length equals 16 residues. Losses at the gene ends were 5 bases for V and 5 bases for J; bases not matched to a gene: 9. The CDR3 spells CASSRSTSGSKETQYF. The CDR3, as DNA: TGTGCCAGCAGCCGATCGACTAGCGGGAGTAAGGAGACCCAGTACTTC.

The chain carries TRBV6-1 and TRBJ2-5, with D possibly being TRBD2 (5 bases). Judging by the DNA end, TRBJ2-7 fits better; the J call may be wrong. Germline V gene lookup returns CDR1 MNHNS and CDR2 SASEGT. This CDR3 region has 13 residues. The CDR3 here is CASIGRVTYEQYF. CDR3 in DNA: TGTGCCAGCATAGGGAGAGTCACCTACGAGCAGTACTTC.

The gene calls are TRBV4-2 and TRBJ1-4; no clear D gene. The CDR3 has 15 residues. V gave up 1 base and J gave up 0 bases, with 6 bases separating them. Germline-derived CDR1 and CDR2 are LGHNA and YNFKEQ. The CDR3 is CASSQVSATNEKLFF. The CDR3 nucleotides are TGTGCCAGCAGCCAAGTCTCCGCAACTAATGAAAAACTGTTTTTT.

The gene calls are TRBV21-1 and TRBJ2-5; TRBD1, the D gene given by the table, was not confirmed from the DNA. TRBV21-1 is assigned pseudogene status. This CDR3 contains 16 residues. CDR3 sequence reads: CARVCCPGQRQETQYF. The CDR3 bases are TGTGCCAGGGTCTGCTGCCCGGGACAACGACAAGAGACCCAGTACTTC.

This sequence joins TRBV11-3 and TRBJ2-3; 7 bases agree with TRBD2. Germline loops: CDR1 SGHNT, CDR2 YENEEA. The ends lost 1 base at V and 3 bases at J; junction bases unmatched: 7. The CDR3 totals 16 residues. CDR3 loop: CASSLGAGEFTDTQYF. The CDR3 coding sequence is TGTGCCAGCAGCTTAGGGGCGGGAGAATTTACAGATACGCAGTATTTT.

In nucleotides, the CDR3 is TGCAGCGTTACCTTTAGTGATGGGCGGAACACTGAAGCTTTCTTT. This sequence encodes CSVTFSDGRNTEAFF. The genes are TRBV29-1 and TRBJ1-1; D gene ambiguous. The ends were cut back, 5 bases at V and 1 base at J, with 17 bases in the middle. CDR1 and CDR2 (germline): SQVTM, ANQGSEA. The CDR3 is 15 residues long.

The V call is TRBV27, the J call TRBJ1-1; 9 positions agree with TRBD1. Germline CDR1 reads MNHEY; CDR2 reads SMNVEV (reference sequence). The V segment lost 6 bases and the J segment 4 bases; nucleotides outside the gene matches: 12. The CDR3 is 16 residues long. The CDR3 here is CASSNDRGAGSTEAFF. In DNA form, the CDR3 reads TGTGCCAGCAGCAATGACAGGGGGGCTGGGAGCACTGAAGCTTTCTTT.

The chain carries TRBV5-6 and TRBJ2-2; D might be TRBD1 (6 bases). Trimming took off 0 bases at V and 6 bases at J, with 9 bases between the two ends. The germline gives CDR1 SGHDT, CDR2 YYEEEE. This CDR3 has 14 amino acids. CDR3: CASSLGGRSGELFF. In DNA form, the CDR3 reads TGTGCCAGCAGCTTGGGGGGGCGCTCCGGGGAGCTGTTTTTT. Supplemented by reference TRBV5-6 and TRBJ2-2, the full variable domain reads DAGVTQSPTHLIKTRGQQVTLRCSPKSGHDTVSWYQQALGQGPQFIFQYYEEEERQRGNFPDRFSGHQFPNYSSELNVNALLLGDSALYLCASSLGGRSGELFFGEGSRLTVL.

The V call is TRBV2, the J call TRBJ2-3, with a weak D call TRBD1 (5 bases). Trimming pared 8 bases from V and 4 bases from J, leaving 19 bases between. Germline CDR1 is SNHLY and CDR2 is FYNNEI. There are 15 residues in the CDR3. The CDR3 protein is CASGSRGRRPDTQYF. Written as DNA, the CDR3 is TGTGCCAGCGGCTCTAGGGGCCGTCGCCCAGATACGCAGTATTTT.

This clone was counted only a few times. V and J are TRBV6-6 and TRBJ1-4; the D gene is possibly TRBD1 (6 bases). V was clipped by 0 bases and J by 8 bases, with 13 bases between them. Germline assignment: CDR1 MNHNY and CDR2 SVGAGI (reference sequence). This CDR3 region has 15 residues. CDR3 residues: CASSYSAGGDEKLFF. The CDR3 nucleotides are TGTGCCAGCAGTTACTCGGCGGGGGGCGACGAAAAACTGTTTTTT.

This clone was seen a single time. The chain employs TRBV5-1 and TRBJ1-1; D is ambiguous. CDR1 is SGHRS, CDR2 YFSETQ, per germline. The CDR3 has 15 amino acids. Trimming pared 4 bases from V and 4 bases from J, leaving 17 bases between. The CDR3 region has the DNA TGCGCCAGCAGCACCTCTGGGGTGGAGGGCACTGAAGCTTTCTTT. Residues: CASSTSGVEGTEAFF.

In regard to this clone: One end of the junction is discordant with germline, which a read error may explain. This chain links TRBV16 with TRBJ2-7, with a tentative D call TRBD1 (6 bases). CDR1 is KGHSY, CDR2 FQNENV, per germline. The CDR3 loop spans 11 amino acids. CDR3 DNA: TGTGCCAGCAGCCAATCTGGTACAGGGAGTTTC. Residues: CASSQSGTGSF.

V gene TRBV11-3 combines with J gene TRBJ2-7, with D possibly being TRBD2 (6 bases). Trimming removed 6 bases from V and 4 bases from J, with 10 bases in between. This CDR3 is 12 amino acids long. Looked up from germline, CDR1 is SGHNT and CDR2 is YENEEA. The CDR3 region has the DNA TGTGCCAGCAGTCGGGAGCGATACGAGCAGTACTTC. Translation: CASSRERYEQYF.

The V gene is TRBV19, the J gene TRBJ2-7, with 7 bases that match TRBD2. The V gene's germline CDR1 is LNHDA and CDR2 SQIVND (reference sequence). Germline trimming cut 7 bases from V and 0 bases from J; bases unmatched to any gene: 6. The CDR3 extends over 14 amino acids. CDR3 bases: TGTGCCAGTACCATGGGCGGGGGCTCCTACGAGCAGTACTTC. This codes for CASTMGGGSYEQYF.

This clone was seen once. This chain connects TRBV7-9 to TRBJ2-1, with D perhaps TRBD2 (6 bases). Between the trimmed V and J ends, which lost 5 bases and 9 bases, there was a span of 23 bases. CDR1 is SEHNR, CDR2 FQNEAQ, per germline (reference sequence). The CDR3 is made up of 16 amino acids. The CDR3 is CASSNLNYGGGTEQFF. DNA for the CDR3: TGTGCCAGCAGCAACCTCAACTATGGGGGAGGAACTGAGCAGTTCTTC.

This chain connects TRBV5-1 to TRBJ1-6; tentatively, D is TRBD1 (5 bases). CDR1 SGHRS and CDR2 YFSETQ come from the germline V gene. CDR3 length equals 15 residues. Trimming took off 0 bases at V and 3 bases at J, with 7 bases between the two ends. The chain's CDR3 is CASSLDQGYNSPLHF. CDR3 coding DNA: TGCGCCAGCAGCTTGGATCAGGGCTATAATTCACCCCTCCACTTT.

The chain has TRBV4-2 and TRBJ1-6; D uncertain. Trimming took off 1 base at V and 8 bases at J, with 6 bases between the two ends. Germline V gene data show CDR1 as LGHNA and CDR2 as YNFKEQ. The CDR3 length is 13 residues. CDR3 residues: CASSQVGDSPLHF. CDR3 DNA sequence: TGTGCCAGCAGCCAAGTCGGGGATTCACCCCTCCACTTT.

This chain joins TRBV6-1 and TRBJ2-7; 8 bases are a match to TRBD2. J lost 4 bases, V lost 1 base, and 6 bases had no gene match. Germline V gene sequence: CDR1 MNHNS, CDR2 SASEGT. The CDR3 spans 15 residues. The CDR3 reads CASSEGAAGVYEQYF. Written as DNA, the CDR3 is TGTGCCAGCAGTGAAGGTGCAGCGGGGGTGTACGAGCAGTACTTC.

This rearrangement joins TRBV7-9 to TRBJ1-2; 7 positions agree with TRBD1. This CDR3 has 14 amino acids. V lost 2 bases and J lost 8; bases outside the gene matches: 8. Per the germline V gene, CDR1 is SEHNR and CDR2 is FQNEAQ (reference sequence). This CDR3 reads CASSLNRGGEGYTF. CDR3 sequence (DNA): TGTGCCAGCAGCTTAAACAGGGGAGGTGAAGGCTACACCTTC.